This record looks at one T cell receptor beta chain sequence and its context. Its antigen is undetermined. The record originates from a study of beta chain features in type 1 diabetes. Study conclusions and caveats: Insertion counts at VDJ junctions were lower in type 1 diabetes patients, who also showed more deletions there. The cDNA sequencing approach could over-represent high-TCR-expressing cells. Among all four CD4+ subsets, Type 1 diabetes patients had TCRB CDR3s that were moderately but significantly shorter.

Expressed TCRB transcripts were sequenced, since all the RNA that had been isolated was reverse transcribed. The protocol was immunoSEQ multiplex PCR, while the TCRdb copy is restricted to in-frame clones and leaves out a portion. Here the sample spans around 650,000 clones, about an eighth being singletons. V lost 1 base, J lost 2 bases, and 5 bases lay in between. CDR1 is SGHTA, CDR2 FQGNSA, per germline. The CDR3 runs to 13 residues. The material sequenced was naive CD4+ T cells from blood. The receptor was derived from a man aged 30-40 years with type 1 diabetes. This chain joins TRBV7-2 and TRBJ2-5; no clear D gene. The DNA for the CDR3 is TGTGCCAGCAGCTTAGTGTGGCAAGAGACCCAGTACTTC. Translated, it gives CASSLVWQETQYF.